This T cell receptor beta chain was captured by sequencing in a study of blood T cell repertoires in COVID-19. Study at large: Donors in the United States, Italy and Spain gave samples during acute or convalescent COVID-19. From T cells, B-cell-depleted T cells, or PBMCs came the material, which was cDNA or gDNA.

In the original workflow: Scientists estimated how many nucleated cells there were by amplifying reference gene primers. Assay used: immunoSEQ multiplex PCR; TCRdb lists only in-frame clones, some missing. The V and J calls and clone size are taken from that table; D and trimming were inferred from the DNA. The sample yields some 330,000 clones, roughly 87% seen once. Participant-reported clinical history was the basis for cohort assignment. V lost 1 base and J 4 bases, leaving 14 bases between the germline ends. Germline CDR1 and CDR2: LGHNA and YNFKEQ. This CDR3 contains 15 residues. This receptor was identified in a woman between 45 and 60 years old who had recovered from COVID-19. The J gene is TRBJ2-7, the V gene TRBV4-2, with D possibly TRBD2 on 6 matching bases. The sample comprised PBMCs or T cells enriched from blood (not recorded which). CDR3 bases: TGTGCCAGCAGCCAAGTCTTGGGGGAGGCGTACGAGCAGTACTTC. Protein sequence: CASSQVLGEAYEQYF.